A selection of T cell receptor beta chains follows, all from one sample in a study of radiation and T cells in renal cell carcinoma. TCRdb's table, derived via immunoSEQ multiplex PCR, lists solely in-frame clones and lacks some. The sample records 20,000 or so clones, around half being singletons. This material consisted of tumor tissue, taken from a patient whose treatment was nephrectomy without radiotherapy. Source of these receptors: a human donor with renal cell carcinoma. Both conserved end residues are part of each CDR3. Fields, in order: D gene, J gene, clone size, V gene, CDR3 protein, CDR3 DNA. The D gene is left open where the match is weak. Size tells how often a clone was seen (once, few, many) or the class of an expanded clone, and some rows leave it out.

d_gene: TRBD1
j_gene: TRBJ2-2
abundance: .
v_gene: TRBV6-1
CDR3aa: CASNGQGGFTGELFF
CDR3nt: TGTGCCAGTAACGGACAGGGGGGTTTCACCGGGGAGCTGTTTTTT

d_gene: .
j_gene: TRBJ2-7
abundance: .
v_gene: TRBV5-1
CDR3aa: CASSLDRTPPYEQYF
CDR3nt: TGCGCCAGCAGCTTAGACAGGACCCCTCCCTACGAGCAGTACTTC

d_gene: TRBD1
j_gene: TRBJ2-3
abundance: few
v_gene: TRBV29-1
CDR3aa: CSVSGTGVEYF
CDR3nt: TGCAGCGTTTCCGGGACAGGGGTCGAGTATTTT

d_gene: TRBD1
j_gene: TRBJ2-7
abundance: .
v_gene: TRBV4-3
CDR3aa: CASSWTGGGSIYEQYF
CDR3nt: TGCGCCAGCAGCTGGACAGGGGGTGGTAGCATCTACGAGCAGTACTTC

d_gene: .
j_gene: TRBJ1-3
abundance: .
v_gene: TRBV18
CDR3aa: CASSPMTGGPDTIYF
CDR3nt: TGTGCCAGCTCACCAATGACAGGCGGCCCAGACACCATATATTTT

d_gene: TRBD1
j_gene: TRBJ2-7
abundance: .
v_gene: TRBV13
CDR3aa: CASSLGLSGQGAYYEQYF
CDR3nt: TGTGCCAGCAGCTTAGGGTTGTCGGGACAGGGGGCCTACTACGAGCAGTACTTC

d_gene: .
j_gene: TRBJ2-7
abundance: .
v_gene: TRBV18
CDR3aa: CASSIADSYEQYF
CDR3nt: TGTGCCAGCTCAATAGCGGACTCCTACGAGCAGTACTTC

d_gene: .
j_gene: TRBJ2-3
abundance: .
v_gene: TRBV7-2
CDR3aa: CASSLARLKLESQYF
CDR3nt: TGTGCCAGCAGCTTAGCGAGGCTGAAGCTAGAATCGCAGTATTTT

d_gene: .
j_gene: TRBJ1-1
abundance: .
v_gene: TRBV4-1
CDR3aa: CASSQGWGADTEAFF
CDR3nt: TGCGCCAGCAGCCAAGGGTGGGGGGCGGACACTGAAGCTTTCTTT

d_gene: .
j_gene: TRBJ1-3
abundance: medium-sized
v_gene: TRBV19
CDR3aa: CASSIPSKHTIYF
CDR3nt: TGTGCCAGTAGTATCCCCAGCAAGCACACCATATATTTT

d_gene: .
j_gene: TRBJ1-2
abundance: medium-sized
v_gene: TRBV19
CDR3aa: CASQDTRGTYGYTF
CDR3nt: TGTGCCAGCCAAGACACTCGAGGGACGTATGGCTACACCTTC

d_gene: TRBD1
j_gene: TRBJ1-2
abundance: few
v_gene: TRBV5-1
CDR3aa: CASSYDRGIVGYTF
CDR3nt: TGCGCCAGCAGCTATGACAGGGGAATAGTTGGCTACACCTTC

d_gene: .
j_gene: TRBJ2-7
abundance: once
v_gene: TRBV30
CDR3aa: CAWRRIGVPYEQYF
CDR3nt: TGTGCCTGGAGACGGATAGGGGTGCCCTACGAGCAGTACTTC

d_gene: .
j_gene: TRBJ1-5
abundance: large
v_gene: TRBV19
CDR3aa: CASRGQVQSNQPQHF
CDR3nt: TGTGCCAGTAGGGGCCAGGTTCAGAGCAATCAGCCCCAGCATTTT

d_gene: TRBD2
j_gene: TRBJ2-5
abundance: once
v_gene: TRBV7-9
CDR3aa: CASTQSGQGGETQYF
CDR3nt: TGTGCCAGTACCCAGTCAGGCCAGGGAGGGGAGACCCAGTACTTC

d_gene: TRBD2
j_gene: TRBJ2-7
abundance: .
v_gene: TRBV6-5
CDR3aa: CASSYSKRGDSYEQYF
CDR3nt: TGTGCCAGCAGTTACTCGAAGCGGGGGGACTCCTACGAGCAGTACTTC

d_gene: .
j_gene: TRBJ1-6
abundance: .
v_gene: TRBV5-1
CDR3aa: CASSPTVSYNSPLHF
CDR3nt: TGCGCCAGCAGTCCGACCGTTTCCTATAATTCACCCCTCCACTTT

d_gene: .
j_gene: TRBJ1-5
abundance: .
v_gene: TRBV16
CDR3aa: CASSPRDTKTHQPQHF
CDR3nt: TGTGCCAGCAGCCCCCGGGACACTAAGACGCATCAGCCCCAGCATTTT

d_gene: .
j_gene: TRBJ1-1
abundance: .
v_gene: TRBV30
CDR3aa: CAWSVPNTEAFF
CDR3nt: TGTGCCTGGAGTGTACCGAACACTGAAGCTTTCTTT

d_gene: .
j_gene: TRBJ1-2
abundance: once
v_gene: TRBV6-1
CDR3aa: CASRLQGHPNGYTF
CDR3nt: TGTGCCAGCAGGCTACAGGGACATCCCAATGGCTACACCTTC

d_gene: TRBD1
j_gene: TRBJ1-5
abundance: .
v_gene: TRBV7-2
CDR3aa: CASSLGQGQQPQHF
CDR3nt: TGTGCCAGCAGCTTGGGACAGGGCCAACAGCCCCAGCATTTT

d_gene: TRBD1
j_gene: TRBJ1-6
abundance: few
v_gene: TRBV27
CDR3aa: CASSSSPGTGRSPLHF
CDR3nt: TGTGCCAGCAGTTCTTCTCCGGGGACAGGGCGTTCACCCCTCCACTTT

d_gene: .
j_gene: TRBJ1-3
abundance: .
v_gene: TRBV27
CDR3aa: CASSLAGAGNTIYF
CDR3nt: TGTGCCAGCAGTTTGGCAGGGGCCGGAAACACCATATATTTT

d_gene: .
j_gene: TRBJ2-2
abundance: .
v_gene: TRBV7-6
CDR3aa: CASSSTGTGELFF
CDR3nt: TGTGCCAGCAGCTCTACCGGGACCGGGGAGCTGTTTTTT

d_gene: .
j_gene: TRBJ2-5
abundance: many
v_gene: TRBV7-2
CDR3aa: CASSFIVGYEETQYF
CDR3nt: TGTGCCAGCAGCTTTATCGTTGGCTACGAGGAGACCCAGTACTTC

d_gene: TRBD2
j_gene: TRBJ2-1
abundance: .
v_gene: TRBV7-2
CDR3aa: CASSLERGRNEQFF
CDR3nt: TGTGCCAGCAGCTTGGAGCGGGGGCGCAATGAGCAGTTCTTC

d_gene: .
j_gene: TRBJ1-4
abundance: .
v_gene: TRBV10-3
CDR3aa: CAISESRAGANEKLFF
CDR3nt: TGTGCCATCAGTGAGTCGCGGGCAGGCGCCAATGAAAAACTGTTTTTT

d_gene: .
j_gene: TRBJ1-4
abundance: .
v_gene: TRBV2
CDR3aa: CASSESSPGGNEKLFF
CDR3nt: TGTGCCAGCAGTGAATCGAGTCCGGGAGGTAATGAAAAACTGTTTTTT

d_gene: .
j_gene: TRBJ1-2
abundance: .
v_gene: TRBV5-4
CDR3aa: CASSLDAFGYGYTF
CDR3nt: TGTGCCAGCAGCTTGGATGCCTTCGGCTATGGCTACACCTTC

d_gene: .
j_gene: TRBJ1-2
abundance: .
v_gene: TRBV7-9
CDR3aa: CASSKDNYGYTF
CDR3nt: TGTGCCAGCAGCAAAGATAACTATGGCTACACCTTC

d_gene: .
j_gene: TRBJ1-4
abundance: .
v_gene: TRBV7-2
CDR3aa: CASSYEGGSNEKLFF
CDR3nt: TGTGCCAGCAGCTATGAAGGGGGTTCGAATGAAAAACTGTTTTTT

d_gene: TRBD1
j_gene: TRBJ1-4
abundance: .
v_gene: TRBV2
CDR3aa: CASKRTGQTNEKLFF
CDR3nt: TGTGCCAGCAAACGAACGGGACAGACTAATGAAAAACTGTTTTTT

d_gene: TRBD1
j_gene: TRBJ1-5
abundance: .
v_gene: TRBV27
CDR3aa: CASSSSDRVQPQHF
CDR3nt: TGTGCCAGCAGTTCCTCGGACAGGGTACAGCCCCAGCATTTT

d_gene: .
j_gene: TRBJ1-1
abundance: .
v_gene: TRBV5-6
CDR3aa: CASSLDTEAFF
CDR3nt: TGTGCCAGCAGCTTGGACACTGAAGCTTTCTTT

d_gene: .
j_gene: TRBJ2-7
abundance: .
v_gene: TRBV10-3
CDR3aa: CAISEGAVIHEQYF
CDR3nt: TGTGCCATCAGTGAAGGGGCAGTAATCCACGAGCAGTACTTC

d_gene: TRBD2
j_gene: TRBJ2-3
abundance: .
v_gene: TRBV5-5
CDR3aa: CASSIRGADTQYF
CDR3nt: TGTGCCAGCAGCATCCGGGGGGCAGATACGCAGTATTTT

d_gene: .
j_gene: TRBJ2-7
abundance: few
v_gene: TRBV19
CDR3aa: CATQGLGYEQYF
CDR3nt: TGTGCCACCCAGGGGCTGGGCTACGAGCAGTACTTC

d_gene: .
j_gene: TRBJ2-5
abundance: .
v_gene: TRBV25-1
CDR3aa: CASSDLLGKYQETQYF
CDR3nt: TGTGCCAGCAGTGACCTGCTTGGAAAGTACCAAGAGACCCAGTACTTC

d_gene: .
j_gene: TRBJ1-5
abundance: few
v_gene: TRBV5-5
CDR3aa: CASSLVWGNSNQPQHF
CDR3nt: TGTGCCAGCAGCTTGGTATGGGGCAATAGCAATCAGCCCCAGCATTTT

d_gene: .
j_gene: TRBJ1-6
abundance: .
v_gene: TRBV19
CDR3aa: CASSIGAYNSPLHF
CDR3nt: TGTGCCAGTAGTATAGGGGCGTATAATTCACCCCTCCACTTT

d_gene: TRBD2
j_gene: TRBJ2-1
abundance: large
v_gene: TRBV27
CDR3aa: CASHPEAGTYNEQFF
CDR3nt: TGTGCCAGCCATCCCGAAGCGGGAACATACAATGAGCAGTTCTTC

d_gene: .
j_gene: TRBJ1-5
abundance: .
v_gene: TRBV15
CDR3aa: CATSRDVQPQHF
CDR3nt: TGTGCCACCAGCAGAGATGTTCAGCCCCAGCATTTT

d_gene: .
j_gene: TRBJ1-2
abundance: .
v_gene: TRBV13
CDR3aa: CASSQSNFYGYTF
CDR3nt: TGTGCCAGCAGCCAGAGTAATTTCTATGGCTACACCTTC

d_gene: .
j_gene: TRBJ1-1
abundance: few
v_gene: TRBV11-2
CDR3aa: CASSLEGRGNTEAFF
CDR3nt: TGTGCCAGCAGCTTAGAAGGGAGGGGGAACACTGAAGCTTTCTTT

d_gene: .
j_gene: TRBJ2-2
abundance: .
v_gene: TRBV29-1
CDR3aa: CSVSGPQTGRTGELFF
CDR3nt: TGCAGCGTTTCCGGGCCCCAGACAGGACGGACCGGGGAGCTGTTTTTT

d_gene: .
j_gene: TRBJ2-7
abundance: few
v_gene: TRBV19
CDR3aa: CASSAGSSYEQYF
CDR3nt: TGTGCCAGTAGTGCTGGAAGCTCCTACGAGCAGTACTTC

d_gene: TRBD1
j_gene: TRBJ2-7
abundance: .
v_gene: TRBV6-1
CDR3aa: CASIGTGRSYEQYF
CDR3nt: TGTGCCAGCATCGGGACAGGGAGGTCCTACGAGCAGTACTTC

d_gene: TRBD1
j_gene: TRBJ1-6
abundance: .
v_gene: TRBV7-2
CDR3aa: CASSSWTGGYSPLHF
CDR3nt: TGTGCCAGCAGCTCTTGGACAGGGGGGTATTCACCCCTCCACTTT

d_gene: .
j_gene: TRBJ2-7
abundance: .
v_gene: TRBV6-5
CDR3aa: CASSPPGLTYEQYF
CDR3nt: TGTGCCAGCAGCCCCCCCGGTCTGACCTACGAGCAGTACTTC

d_gene: .
j_gene: TRBJ1-6
abundance: many
v_gene: TRBV7-2
CDR3aa: CASTLGPNSPLHF
CDR3nt: TGTGCCAGCACATTGGGGCCAAATTCACCCCTCCACTTT

d_gene: .
j_gene: TRBJ1-5
abundance: .
v_gene: TRBV19
CDR3aa: CASKLDRYSNQPQHF
CDR3nt: TGTGCCAGTAAACTCGACAGATATAGCAATCAGCCCCAGCATTTT

d_gene: .
j_gene: TRBJ2-3
abundance: .
v_gene: TRBV29-1
CDR3aa: CSVEPQQDTQYF
CDR3nt: TGCAGCGTTGAACCCCAGCAAGATACGCAGTATTTT